The clone carrying this TCR beta chain was detected once. This entry is derived from a study of blood T cell repertoires in COVID-19. Study information: There were acute and convalescent COVID-19 samples, and they came from the United States, Italy and Spain.

Measured with immunoSEQ multiplex PCR; TCRdb has only the in-frame clones, and not every one. The sample includes about 260,000 clones, 80% to 95% of them seen just once. The CDR3 length is 13 residues. Per germline, CDR1 MNHEY and CDR2 SVGEGT. Deletions cut 1 base from V and 1 base from J, with 4 bases between. Sequencing was done on a sample of peripheral blood. This TCR derives from a person under 30 with COVID-19, enrolled during active disease. The rearrangement joins TRBV6-2 or TRBV6-3 to TRBJ1-1; D call uncertain. In DNA, the CDR3 is TGTGCCAGCAGTTACTACAAGAACACTGAAGCTTTCTTT. Amino acid sequence: CASSYYKNTEAFF.